This is a list of T cell receptor beta chains from one sample in a study of blood T cell repertoires in COVID-19. This table comes from immunoSEQ multiplex PCR, and its TCRdb copy is limited to in-frame clones, with some not included. This sample has around 620,000 clones, with about nine tenths found just once. The sample taken for sequencing was peripheral blood. The receptors were gathered from a young woman with acute or convalescent COVID-19. Each CDR3 is given with its conserved first and last residue. Fields, in order: V gene, D gene, J gene, CDR3 length, clone size, CDR3 DNA, CDR3 protein. A D gene is named only where the DNA matches it firmly. A row's size may be missing; if present it is once, few, many or a size class.

TRBV5-1	-	TRBJ1-1	14	once	TGCGCCAGCAGCCCGGCCTCGGGGAACACTGAAGCTTTCTTT	CASSPASGNTEAFF
TRBV19	TRBD1	TRBJ2-1	17	-	TGTGCCAGTAGTATAGCTTCGGACAGGCGTCCCTACAATGAGCAGTTCTTC	CASSIASDRRPYNEQFF
TRBV11-2	-	TRBJ1-1	14	-	TGTGCCAGCAGCTTAGATTGGTCAGTCACTGAAGCTTTCTTT	CASSLDWSVTEAFF
TRBV2	-	TRBJ1-2	14	-	TGTGCCAGCAGTGAAGCGGGAGGGATCTATGGCTACACCTTC	CASSEAGGIYGYTF
TRBV5-4	TRBD1	TRBJ1-1	14	-	TGTGCCAGCAGCTTCGGACAGGGGAACACTGAAGCTTTCTTT	CASSFGQGNTEAFF
TRBV7-2	TRBD2	TRBJ2-7	16	once	TGTGCCAGCAGCTCCGCCCCGCTAGCGGGGGTTGACGAGCAGTACTTC	CASSSAPLAGVDEQYF
TRBV24-1	TRBD2	TRBJ2-1	14	-	TGTGCCACCTCCCCTCGGGGGGCCTACAATGAGCAGTTCTTC	CATSPRGAYNEQFF
TRBV6-1	TRBD1	TRBJ1-3	17	-	TGTGCCAGCAGTGAAGCCGCGACAGGGAAAGGTGGAAACACCATATATTTT	CASSEAATGKGGNTIYF
TRBV5-1	-	TRBJ2-7	12	-	TGCGCCAGCAGCGTGGACACCCTTGAGCAGTACTTC	CASSVDTLEQYF
TRBV19	-	TRBJ2-4	15	-	TGTGCCAGTAGTATCGGTACCGTCCCCAAAAACATTCAGTACTTC	CASSIGTVPKNIQYF
TRBV19	TRBD1	TRBJ1-2	14	-	TGTGCCAGTGACCGGACAGGGAGGTTCTATGGCTACACCTTC	CASDRTGRFYGYTF
TRBV25-1	-	TRBJ1-2	13	-	TGTGCCAGCAGTGAATCCCAGGTCTATGGCTACACCTTC	CASSESQVYGYTF
TRBV24-1	-	TRBJ1-2	13	-	TGTGCCACCAGTGCCCGGAGGAACTATGGCTACACCTTC	CATSARRNYGYTF
TRBV7-9	-	TRBJ1-2	15	-	TGTGCCAGCAGCTTACAGGAAAGCCCTAACTATGGCTACACCTTC	CASSLQESPNYGYTF
TRBV6-5	-	TRBJ2-1	14	-	TGTGCCAGCAGGCCCCCCGGGGTCTACAATGAGCAGTTCTTC	CASRPPGVYNEQFF
TRBV30	-	TRBJ1-1	13	-	TGTGCCTGGAGTGACACGACGGGGACTGAAGCTTTCTTT	CAWSDTTGTEAFF
TRBV6-1	TRBD2	TRBJ2-3	15	-	TGTGCCAGCAGTGAAACCCCAGGGAGGGGAGATACGCAGTATTTT	CASSETPGRGDTQYF
TRBV19	-	TRBJ1-5	15	-	TGTGCCAGTAGTCAGACTCTGATGGGGGCTCAGCCCCAGCATTTT	CASSQTLMGAQPQHF
TRBV6-1	-	TRBJ1-1	15	-	TGTGCCAGCAGTGAACCCGCCAGGCCGAACACTGAAGCTTTCTTT	CASSEPARPNTEAFF
TRBV12-5	-	TRBJ1-2	12	once	TGTGCTAGTGGTTCGGACTGGTATGGCTACACCTTC	CASGSDWYGYTF
TRBV6-6	-	TRBJ1-1	13	-	TGTGCCAGCACTTACGGGGGGATGGGTGAAGCTTTCTTT	CASTYGGMGEAFF
TRBV28	-	TRBJ1-2	14	-	TGTGCCAGCAGTTTGGAAAACAGCTACTATGGCTACACCTTC	CASSLENSYYGYTF
TRBV28	-	TRBJ1-2	14	few	TGTGCCAGCAACAGGAGGGTTTTTAACTATGGCTACACCTTC	CASNRRVFNYGYTF
TRBV9	-	TRBJ1-1	14	-	TGTGCCAGCAGCGTAGACGCGGGGGCCACTGAAGCTTTCTTT	CASSVDAGATEAFF
TRBV7-2	TRBD2	TRBJ2-3	18	-	TGTGCCAGCAGCTTACTCCCGGTCGGACTAGCGGGTCCAGATACGCAGTATTTT	CASSLLPVGLAGPDTQYF
TRBV7-2	TRBD2	TRBJ2-5	18	-	TGTGCCAGCAGCTTCCCCGGGGGGGGAGGGAGTTGGCAAGAGACCCAGTACTTC	CASSFPGGGGSWQETQYF
TRBV11-3	-	TRBJ1-1	12	-	TGTGCCAGCAGCTTCGGACGGGGTGAAGCTTTCTTT	CASSFGRGEAFF
TRBV7-2	-	TRBJ2-2	16	-	TGTGCCAGCAGCTTATGGACTCCACCAAACACCGGGGAGCTGTTTTTT	CASSLWTPPNTGELFF
TRBV5-4	-	TRBJ1-3	17	-	TGTGCCAGCAGCGAGGCAGTGGGCAGGGGCTCTGGAAACACCATATATTTT	CASSEAVGRGSGNTIYF
TRBV21-1	-	TRBJ1-4	14	-	TGTGCCAGCAGCAGTAAACAGGGAAATGAAAAACTGTTTTTT	CASSSKQGNEKLFF
TRBV5-1	TRBD1	TRBJ2-7	16	-	TGCGCCAGCAGCTCCTCGCGACAGGGGGGTTCCTACGAGCAGTACTTC	CASSSSRQGGSYEQYF
TRBV3-1/TRBV3-2	TRBD2	TRBJ2-5	15	-	TGTGCCAGCAGCCCACAAGCGGGGGGGTGGGAGACCCAGTACTTC	CASSPQAGGWETQYF
TRBV12-3/TRBV12-4	-	TRBJ2-2	13	-	TGTGCCAGCAGTCCCGAAGGGGGTGGGGAGCTGTTTTTT	CASSPEGGGELFF
TRBV4-3	-	TRBJ1-5	16	-	TGCGCCAGCAGCCAAATTTATCGAGTTGGCAATCAGCCCCAGCATTTT	CASSQIYRVGNQPQHF
TRBV3-1/TRBV3-2	TRBD1	TRBJ1-2	15	-	TGTGCCAGCAGCCAAGAGGACAGGGGGAATGGTGGCTACACCTTC	CASSQEDRGNGGYTF
TRBV5-1	-	TRBJ2-2	14	-	TGCGCCAGCAGGGTTGGCGGGGCCACCGGGGAGCTGTTTTTT	CASRVGGATGELFF
TRBV30	-	TRBJ1-6	14	once	TGTGCCTGGAGTGTCCGGGTTTGGAATTCACCCCTCCACTTT	CAWSVRVWNSPLHF
TRBV2	-	TRBJ1-2	14	-	TGTGCCAGCATTGGGGGCGCGATCTCAGGCGGCTACACCTTC	CASIGGAISGGYTF
TRBV7-2	-	TRBJ2-2	16	-	TGTGCCAGCAGCGGGGAGGCAGGGCTCAGCACCGGGGAGCTGTTTTTT	CASSGEAGLSTGELFF
TRBV2	TRBD2	TRBJ2-1	14	-	TGTGCCAGCAGTCTGACTAGCGGGGCGGATGAGCAGTTCTTC	CASSLTSGADEQFF
TRBV12-5	TRBD1	TRBJ1-2	16	-	TGTGCTAGTGTCCGGACAGGGGGCGTTTGGGACTATGGCTACACCTTC	CASVRTGGVWDYGYTF
TRBV2	-	TRBJ1-5	14	-	TGTGCCAGCAGTGACACTAATAGCAATCAGCCCCAGCATTTT	CASSDTNSNQPQHF
TRBV6-5	-	TRBJ1-1	15	-	TGTGCCAGCAGTTACTCCATGACAGGTACCACCGAAGCTTTCTTT	CASSYSMTGTTEAFF
TRBV6-4	-	TRBJ1-2	14	-	TGTGCCAGCAGCCCTTTGTGGCAGTCCGAAGGCTACACCTTC	CASSPLWQSEGYTF
TRBV7-8	-	TRBJ1-5	16	-	TGTGCCAGCAGCCATACTCCTCTACAGGGTTCGGAGCCCCAGCATTTT	CASSHTPLQGSEPQHF
TRBV11-2	-	TRBJ1-3	16	-	TGTGCCAGCAGCCGTAACGTGGGGGCGATAGGAAACACCATATATTTT	CASSRNVGAIGNTIYF
TRBV5-1	-	TRBJ2-5	14	-	TGCGCCAGCAGCTTAGGGGGGGGCCAAGAGACCCAGTACTTC	CASSLGGGQETQYF
TRBV4-3	-	TRBJ2-7	15	-	TGCGCCAGCAGCCAAGAAATTACCTACCCCTACGAGCAGTACTTC	CASSQEITYPYEQYF
TRBV5-1	TRBD2	TRBJ2-1	15	-	TGCGCCAGCAGCAGGGGACTAGCGGGGGACAATGAGCAGTTCTTC	CASSRGLAGDNEQFF
TRBV9	-	TRBJ1-2	15	few	TGTGCCAGCAGCCCTGCCGGGGGAATTAACTATGGCTACACCTTC	CASSPAGGINYGYTF
TRBV9	TRBD1	TRBJ1-6	14	-	TGTGCCAGCAGTACAGGGGTGGAGAATTCACCCCTCCACTTT	CASSTGVENSPLHF
TRBV13	-	TRBJ2-7	16	-	TGTGCCAGCAGCTTAACCCGCCTGGGAGCCGCCTACGAGCAGTACTTC	CASSLTRLGAAYEQYF
TRBV20-1	-	TRBJ2-7	12	-	TGCAGTGCTAGTCCCCTCCGGAGCGAACAGTACTTC	CSASPLRSEQYF